This note documents a single TCR beta chain sequence. This sample is part of a study of graft-versus-host responses after intestinal transplantation. Study background: Induction using anti-thymocyte globulin, followed by tacrolimus and steroids for two to four years, was given to all recipients.

Assay used: immunoSEQ multiplex PCR; TCRdb lists only in-frame clones, some missing. The sample consists of approximately 37,000 clones, 87% of them appearing once. Graft tissue was processed to release intraepithelial and lamina propria lymphocytes. This CDR3 spans 13 amino acids. CDR1 is MNHEY, CDR2 SMNVEV, per germline (reference sequence). V gave up 8 bases and J gave up 6 bases, with 14 bases separating them. The sample in question was ileum tissue, obtained approximately 200 days after intestinal transplant. The origin of this receptor is a human patient who received an intestinal transplant, so some T cells may come from the graft donor. The rearrangement uses TRBV27 and TRBJ2-1; maybe TRBD2 (5 bases). CDR3 sequence: CASCLAFSNEQFF. The CDR3 DNA reads TGTGCCAGCTGTCTAGCTTTTTCCAATGAGCAGTTCTTC.